The TCR beta chain under discussion was sequenced for a study of T-cell reconstitution after alpha-beta-depleted transplantation in children. This CDR3 region has 15 residues. Germline V CDR1 and CDR2: MNHEY, SVGAGI. V lost 0 bases and J 8 bases, leaving 14 bases between the germline ends. TCRbeta library construction was performed incorporating unique molecular identifiers. TCRdb re-analysed the PCR reads in MiXCR, keeping a single row per CDR3 protein. The sample has about 640,000 distinct CDR3 sequences, approximately 17% seen once; the top ten hold around 0.96%. V is TRBV6-5 and J is TRBJ2-1, with D possibly TRBD1 on 5 matching bases. Sequencing was performed on PBMCs from the stem cell graft donor, taken from the stem cell graft. The TCR was taken from a human donor who donated a stem cell graft to a child with acute myeloid leukemia. CDR3 coding DNA: TGTGCCAGCAGTTACTCAGGGGTCAGATGGGATGAGCAGTTCTTC. Amino acid sequence: CASSYSGVRWDEQFF.